Detailed here is one TCR beta chain. Its antigen is still unknown. No per-base quality is available; no much larger clone lies one base away. This sample includes further DNA sequences coding for the same CDR3. At the junction V is shortened by 6 bases and J by 0 bases; bases outside the gene matches: 1. Per the germline V gene, SGHAT is the CDR1 and FQNNGV is the CDR2. The CDR3 sequence holds 13 residues, the cysteine and phenylalanine included. The CDR3 DNA has 39 bases and is translated from base 1. These data come from a study of T cell responses to AZD1222 COVID-19 vaccine (dated by TCRdb to about 2021). Looking at the study overall: A total of about 250 trial participants underwent TCR sequencing, of whom about 200 had received two doses of AZD1222 and about 26 had received two doses of the MenACWY control vaccine. Trial participants were enrolled by age into 18-55, 56-69 and 70-plus year subgroups, with roughly 150, 30 and 60 TCR-sequenced participants respectively.

General findings and caveats noted by the study authors: Reportedly, almost half of the unique spike-specific TCRs recognized epitopes lying outside the regions that are mutated in the B.1.351 and B.1.1.7 variants. Because no samples from the day 14 peak response were available, repertoires could be characterized only after the peak T cell response. Participants were mostly white British, with more females than males. The authors suggested clonal diversity may have been underestimated. Conclusions about previously exposed vaccinees are limited, since just five or six AZD1222 recipients were seropositive for SARS-CoV-2 at baseline. In the small 56-69-year group, the increase in depth fell short of significance, most likely because of low power. Vaccine-associated CD4 TCRs spanned the whole spike protein, with dominant responses in regions 160-218 and 743-854. A significant rise in spike-specific TCR breadth and depth was observed after two AZD1222 doses relative to day 0 and relative to MenACWY recipients.

The CDR3 regions of human TCRbeta chains were analyzed by immunosequencing. In the original analysis: TCRs in the repertoires were matched against a reference library of SARS-CoV-2-specific TCRs that had been generated with the MIRA antigen-specificity platform. Breadth was defined as the fraction of unique TCRs that were SARS-CoV-2-associated, and depth was defined as the fraction of total T cells that were SARS-CoV-2-associated. Each spike-specific TCR was assigned to its reactive spike region and to a CD4 or CD8 class using the MIRA data. Log10-transformed breadth and depth values were compared by one-way ANOVA with Sidak's multiple comparisons tests. Here the immuneACCESS table is served through TCRdb, limited to in-frame sequences with V and J called. Missing clones are a known gap in these copies; in checked studies unresolved V genes cover under half, and the rest lacks a known reason. The V and J calls and the clone size are those of that table, but D and trimming were determined from the DNA. Here the sample has under 150,000 clones; roughly 89% occur a single time. The ten top clones hold approximately 10% of the sample.

Per the publication, the time point label means: baseline before first vaccination. Interpreted using the paper, the treatment or condition label stands for: meningococcal conjugate vaccine given as trial control. The vaccinee samples were drawn from two UK trials, COV001 and COV002, one of which was a single-blind randomized controlled phase 2/3 trial testing AZD1222 (ChAdOx1 nCoV-19) in healthy adults. For TCRbeta chain sequencing, PBMC samples from trial participants were taken at day 0 and at day 28 after the second dose. The TCR was taken from an adult in good health. The sample consisted of peripheral blood, taken on day 0 of MenACWY control vaccination. This chain is built from TRBV11-2 and TRBJ1-1; a stretch of 7 junction bases matches TRBD1. The nucleotides are TGTGCCAGCAGTCAGGGGGTGAACACTGAAGCTTTCTTT. It encodes CASSQGVNTEAFF.